This T cell receptor (beta chain) was obtained from a study of T cells of healthy individuals. Germline V gene sequence: CDR1 SGHTA, CDR2 FQGNSA. The ends lost 5 bases at V and 3 bases at J; junction bases unmatched: 7. The CDR3 contains 15 residues. TCRdb reprocessed the 5' RACE reads with MiXCR, giving one entry per CDR3 protein. The sample has 55,000 to 65,000 distinct CDR3 sequences; around 15% are singletons. The chain employs TRBV7-2 and TRBJ1-1, with 9 nucleotides matching TRBD1. The clonotype comes from a human donor in good health. CDR3: CASSPQTGGDTEAFF. The CDR3 DNA follows: TGTGCCAGCAGCCCTCAGACAGGGGGGGACACTGAAGCTTTCTTT. The variable domain in full, completed from reference TRBV7-2 and TRBJ1-1, reads GAGVSQSPSNKVTEKGKDVELRCDPISGHTALYWYRQSLGQGLEFLIYFQGNSAPDKSGLPSDRFSAERTGGSVSTLTIQRTQQEDSAVYLCASSPQTGGDTEAFFGQGTRLTVV.